The 32 T cell receptor beta chains listed next were all sequenced from one sample in a study of T cell responses to AZD1222 COVID-19 vaccine. Data came from immunoSEQ multiplex PCR; TCRdb stores just in-frame clones and leaves some out. The repertoire holds approximately 150,000 clones, with around nine tenths as singletons. Source: peripheral blood, taken on day 0 of AZD1222 vaccination. Receptors were obtained from an adult in good health.

The chain links TRBV5-1 to TRBJ2-3; D is perhaps TRBD2 (5 bases). Germline CDR1 SGHRS, CDR2 YFSETQ. The CDR3 consists of 13 residues. The V end was cut by 5 bases, the J end by 4 bases, with 11 bases between. For the CDR3, the DNA is TGCGCCAGCAGTGAAGGAGGACCAGATACGCAGTATTTT. Residues: CASSEGGPDTQYF.

J is TRBJ1-1 and V is TRBV5-1, with 8 bases that match TRBD1. Unmatched junction bases numbered 12, after V lost 4 bases and J lost 1 base. There are 17 residues in the CDR3. Looked up from germline, CDR1 is SGHRS and CDR2 is YFSETQ. As DNA, the CDR3 is TGCGCCAGCAGCCTCGGACAGGGTGGAGGCTCGAACACTGAAGCTTTCTTT. Protein product: CASSLGQGGGSNTEAFF.

The table lists this clone with a count of one. The rearrangement uses TRBV3-1 (or the pseudogene TRBV3-2) and TRBJ1-1; D might be TRBD1 (5 bases). CDR3 length equals 17 residues. Germline CDR1 reads LGHDT; CDR2 reads YNNKEL (reference sequence). V was shortened by 1 base and J by 3 bases, with 18 bases between the two germline ends. The CDR3 sequence: CASSQVSQGFHYTEAFF. The CDR3 DNA follows: TGTGCCAGCAGCCAAGTCTCGCAGGGCTTCCACTACACTGAAGCTTTCTTT.

The chain carries TRBV12-3 or TRBV12-4 and TRBJ1-5; D remains ambiguous. With 6 bases removed from V and 6 bases from J, the gap between germline ends came to 12 bases. This CDR3 is built from 13 residues. The CDR3 DNA follows: TGTGCCAGCAGGGAGAGGGTCGGTCAGCCCCAGCATTTT. Amino acids: CASRERVGQPQHF.

The V gene is TRBV4-1, the J gene TRBJ1-3, with D possibly matching TRBD1 (6 bases). This CDR3 is built from 16 residues. Trimming removed 2 bases at V and 0 bases at J, with 11 bases between. CDR1 is MGHRA and CDR2 is YSYEKL in the germline V gene. CDR3 loop: CASSQRTGPSGNTIYF. The DNA of the CDR3 is TGCGCCAGCAGCCAACGAACAGGGCCCTCTGGAAACACCATATATTTT.

This clone appeared a single time. The gene calls are TRBV5-1 and TRBJ1-1; the D is unclear. Germline-derived CDR1 and CDR2 are SGHRS and YFSETQ. The germline V and J ends were trimmed by 4 bases and 1 base, with 11 bases remaining between them. This CDR3 spans 14 amino acids. The CDR3 region has the DNA TGCGCCAGCAGCAACAGTGCGGGGAACACTGAAGCTTTCTTT. This translates into CASSNSAGNTEAFF.

The chain has TRBV27 and TRBJ2-3; D is ambiguous. The CDR3 covers 15 residues. Trimming took 1 base from V and 4 from J, leaving 12 bases between them. Germline CDR1 and CDR2: MNHEY and SMNVEV (reference sequence). The CDR3: CASSLFKEGSDTQYF. In DNA form, the CDR3 reads TGTGCCAGCAGTTTATTCAAGGAAGGATCAGATACGCAGTATTTT.

The genes are TRBV7-9 and TRBJ2-2; 13 bases match TRBD2. V lost 3 bases to trimming and J lost 0 bases; unmatched junction nucleotides: 4. Germline V gene sequence: CDR1 SEHNR, CDR2 FQNEAQ (reference sequence). The CDR3 has 18 amino acids. The CDR3 loop is CASSLPGLAGSNTGELFF. In DNA, the CDR3 is TGTGCCAGCAGCTTGCCGGGACTAGCGGGGTCGAACACCGGGGAGCTGTTTTTT.

This clone has just a few counts. The CDR3 region has the DNA TGCAGCGTTGATGATGCTATGTCACAGGGGATTGTCGGTGGCTACACCTTC. The encoded protein is CSVDDAMSQGIVGGYTF. The rearrangement uses TRBV29-1 and TRBJ1-2; 7 bases are shared with TRBD1. The CDR3 covers 17 residues. Germline CDR1 is SQVTM and CDR2 is ANQGSEA. V was clipped by 3 bases and J by 7 bases; unmatched bases: 20.

The chain links TRBV7-2 to TRBJ1-1; TRBD1 might be the D (6 bases). CDR1 is SGHTA, CDR2 FQGNSA, per germline. This CDR3 comprises 14 residues. V lost 4 bases and J lost 6, with 15 bases in between. DNA of the CDR3: TGTGCCAGCAGCTCCGACAGGTACTTGGCTGAAGCTTTCTTT. Its protein is CASSSDRYLAEAFF.

This chain joins TRBV6-5 and TRBJ2-3, with TRBD2 matching over 7 bases. Germline-derived CDR1 and CDR2 are MNHEY and SVGAGI. CDR3 size: 14 residues. J lost 4 bases, V lost 6 bases, and 7 bases had no gene match. The CDR3 is CASSPGLGADTQYF. CDR3 nucleotide sequence: TGTGCCAGCAGCCCAGGACTAGGCGCAGATACGCAGTATTTT.

The chain carries TRBV4-1 and TRBJ1-4; no clear D. V was shortened by 0 bases and J by 5 bases, with 4 bases between the two germline ends. Germline V gene lookup returns CDR1 MGHRA and CDR2 YSYEKL. This CDR3 is built from 13 residues. The CDR3 loop reads CASSQEPNEKLFF. The CDR3 nucleotides are TGCGCCAGCAGCCAAGAACCCAATGAAAAACTGTTTTTT.

J is TRBJ2-7 and V is TRBV7-2; perhaps TRBD1 as D (6 bases). V was shortened by 1 base and J by 6 bases, with 13 bases between the two germline ends. This CDR3 region has 14 residues. Looked up from germline, CDR1 is SGHTA and CDR2 is FQGNSA. The CDR3: CASSLVDFRGEQYF. CDR3 nucleotides: TGTGCCAGCAGCTTAGTGGACTTCAGGGGCGAGCAGTACTTC.

V usage is TRBV5-1 and J usage is TRBJ2-1; 9 positions agree with TRBD1. CDR3 length: 15 amino acids. V shed 2 bases, J shed 6 bases, and the junction held 6 bases outside the gene matches. CDR1 SGHRS and CDR2 YFSETQ come from the germline V gene. The CDR3 DNA reads TGCGCCAGCAGCTTCGGACAGGGGTCAGGCAATGAGCAGTTCTTC. Residues: CASSFGQGSGNEQFF.

The V and J genes are TRBV30 and TRBJ1-6; D is ambiguous. Germline-derived CDR1 and CDR2 are GTSNPN and SVGIG (reference sequence). CDR3 length equals 14 residues. The ends were cut back, 3 bases at V and 7 bases at J, with 13 bases in the middle. As DNA, the CDR3 is TGTGCCTGGAGCGTGGGGAGAGGGAATTCACCCCTCCACTTT. This sequence encodes CAWSVGRGNSPLHF. Together with reference TRBV30 and TRBJ1-6, the CDR3 gives the full variable domain: SQTIHQWPATLVQPVGSPLSLECTVEGTSNPNLYWYRQAAGRGLQLLFYSVGIGQISSEVPQNLSASRPQDRQFILSSKKLLLSDSGFYLCAWSVGRGNSPLHFGNGTRLTVT.

This clone was counted once. Other DNA sequences in this specimen translate into the identical CDR3. The chain uses TRBV27 and TRBJ2-5; D unresolved. The germline V gene encodes CDR1 MNHEY and CDR2 SMNVEV (reference sequence). There are 11 residues in the CDR3. V was cut by 3 bases and J by 5 bases, with 4 bases left in between. DNA of the CDR3: TGTGCCAGCAGTTTGGGGGAGACCCAGTACTTC. Translated: CASSLGETQYF.

This sequence joins TRBV4-1 and TRBJ2-7; the D gene is possibly TRBD2 (6 bases). The germline V gene has CDR1 MGHRA and CDR2 YSYEKL. This CDR3 is 16 amino acids long. Trimming stripped 3 bases from V and 1 base from J, with 16 bases between. The CDR3, as DNA: TGCGCCAGCAGCCAGTTGGTGAGTAGCGGATCCTACGAGCAGTACTTC. Translated, it gives CASSQLVSSGSYEQYF.

The V call is TRBV30, the J call TRBJ2-1, with TRBD2 identical over 13 bases. The germline CDR1 and CDR2 sequences are GTSNPN and SVGIG (reference sequence). The CDR3 is made up of 15 amino acids. With 5 bases clipped from V and 9 bases from J, the junction kept 10 bases outside the gene matches. The CDR3 protein is CAWGALAGGPGEQFF. CDR3 bases: TGTGCCTGGGGGGCACTAGCGGGAGGGCCGGGTGAGCAGTTCTTC.

The V gene is TRBV30, the J gene TRBJ1-2; 8 bases match TRBD1. The length of the CDR3 is 18 residues. Germline V lookup: CDR1 GTSNPN, CDR2 SVGIG (reference sequence). Unmatched junction bases numbered 21, after V lost 5 bases and J lost 4 bases. CDR3 amino acids: CAWSHPRDRTRFSYGYTF. The CDR3 DNA reads TGTGCCTGGTCCCATCCCCGGGACAGGACGCGGTTCAGCTATGGCTACACCTTC.

This clone was found a few times. The chain has TRBV5-4 and TRBJ1-3, with 9 bases matching TRBD1. Trimming at V came to 4 bases and at J to 4 bases, leaving 9 bases not matched to a gene. The CDR3 has 16 amino acids. Looked up from germline, CDR1 is SGHNT and CDR2 is YYREEE (reference sequence). The CDR3 here is CASSPNPGQGGNTIYF. CDR3 DNA sequence: TGTGCCAGCAGCCCAAACCCGGGACAGGGCGGAAACACCATATATTTT.

The chain employs TRBV7-9 and TRBJ2-3; a possible D gene is TRBD2 (5 bases). Germline values: CDR1 SEHNR, CDR2 FQNEAQ (reference sequence). This CDR3 is built from 18 residues. V dropped 0 bases and J dropped 5 bases, with 21 bases sitting between them. The DNA for the CDR3 is TGTGCCAGCAGCTTAGCTGAGGGCGCGCCCCCACGGGGAGATACGCAGTATTTT. It specifies CASSLAEGAPPRGDTQYF.

This clone was detected once. This chain links TRBV5-6 with TRBJ2-2; D is unclear. This CDR3 is built from 13 residues. V shed 2 bases and J shed 0 bases, with 2 bases lying between them. CDR1 SGHDT and CDR2 YYEEEE come from the germline V gene. CDR3 region: CASSFANTGELFF. The DNA of the CDR3 is TGTGCCAGCAGCTTCGCGAACACCGGGGAGCTGTTTTTT.

Here the CDR3 DNA reads TGTGCCAGCAGCTCGGGGACAGGGACCTACGAGCAGTACTTC. Protein sequence: CASSSGTGTYEQYF. V is TRBV7-9 and J is TRBJ2-7; TRBD1 matches at 9 bases. J was trimmed by 2 bases and V by 4 bases; bases with no gene match: 3. CDR3 length equals 14 residues. Germline values: CDR1 SEHNR, CDR2 FQNEAQ (reference sequence).

The V and J genes are TRBV23-1 and TRBJ2-1; D is possibly TRBD2 (5 bases). TRBV23-1 is annotated as an ORF whose role is uncertain. This CDR3 region has 16 residues. V was cut by 11 bases and J by 9 bases, with 29 bases left in between. The CDR3 sequence: CAHPWESLGVRCEQFF. CDR3 sequence (DNA): TGCGCCCACCCTTGGGAGTCGCTAGGAGTACGTTGTGAGCAGTTCTTC.

The rearrangement uses TRBV18 and TRBJ2-3; D unclear. Germline-derived CDR1 and CDR2 are KGHSH and LQKENI. This CDR3 is 15 amino acids long. Between the trimmed V and J ends, which lost 1 base and 0 bases, there was a span of 8 bases. The CDR3 nucleotides read TGTGCCAGCTCACCACTGCCGGGTAGCACAGATACGCAGTATTTT. Translating gives CASSPLPGSTDTQYF. Complete variable domain (other parts from reference TRBV18 and TRBJ2-3): NAGVMQNPRHLVRRRGQEARLRCSPMKGHSHVYWYRQLPEEGLKFMVYLQKENIIDESGMPKERFSAEFPKEGPSILRIQQVVRGDSAAYFCASSPLPGSTDTQYFGPGTRLTVL.

The gene calls are TRBV9 and TRBJ1-1; no definite D call. CDR3 size: 14 residues. Between the trimmed V and J ends, which lost 0 bases and 1 base, there was a span of 7 bases. Germline V gene sequence: CDR1 SGDLS, CDR2 YYNGEE. CDR3 in amino acids: CASSVGLKNTEAFF. Here the CDR3 DNA reads TGTGCCAGCAGCGTAGGACTCAAGAACACTGAAGCTTTCTTT.

This chain connects TRBV2 to TRBJ1-1; no clear D. This CDR3 spans 12 amino acids. Looked up from germline, CDR1 is SNHLY and CDR2 is FYNNEI. V was cut by 4 bases and J by 4 bases, with 7 bases left in between. The CDR3 sequence: CASSVGSTEAFF. CDR3 DNA: TGTGCCAGCAGTGTAGGGTCCACTGAAGCTTTCTTT.

This chain links TRBV5-1 with TRBJ1-1; D is ambiguous. The CDR3 length is 13 residues. Germline CDR1 and CDR2: SGHRS and YFSETQ. Trimming cost V 9 bases and J 6 bases, with 18 bases left between them. The CDR3 coding sequence is TGCGCCACCCGCTTGGAGGGCTGGGCTGAAGCTTTCTTT. Translating it yields CATRLEGWAEAFF.

The chain employs TRBV5-1 and TRBJ2-2; 11 nucleotides match TRBD2. This CDR3 is 14 amino acids long. V gave up 7 bases and J gave up 4 bases; unmatched junction bases: 3. Germline-derived CDR1 and CDR2 are SGHRS and YFSETQ. The CDR3, as DNA: TGCGCCAGCGCAGGGACTAGCGGCACCGGGGAGCTGTTTTTT. Its protein is CASAGTSGTGELFF.

V usage is TRBV27 and J usage is TRBJ2-5; D gene unclear. The CDR3 contains 13 residues. V lost 2 bases, J lost 4 bases, and 8 bases lay in between. CDR1 and CDR2 (germline): MNHEY, SMNVEV (reference sequence). The CDR3 reads CASSLIGRETQYF. The CDR3 nucleotides read TGTGCCAGCAGTTTAATCGGACGAGAGACCCAGTACTTC.

The chain links TRBV4-2 to TRBJ2-7; a possible D gene is TRBD2 (6 bases). Trimming took off 0 bases at V and 1 base at J, with 10 bases between the two ends. Germline CDR1 and CDR2: LGHNA and YNFKEQ. The CDR3 is 15 amino acids. CDR3 sequence (DNA): TGTGCCAGCAGCCAAGACCCGGGAGTATCCTACGAGCAGTACTTC. Protein product: CASSQDPGVSYEQYF.

This chain joins TRBV6-2 or TRBV6-3 and TRBJ2-7; 11 positions agree with TRBD2. The CDR3 runs 16 residues. The germline CDR1 and CDR2 sequences are MNHEY and SVGEGT. V was clipped by 4 bases and J by 3 bases; unmatched bases: 8. CDR3: CASSSAKTSGIYEQYF. CDR3 DNA sequence: TGTGCCAGCAGTTCAGCAAAGACTAGCGGGATCTACGAGCAGTACTTC.